These 16 T cell receptor beta chains were all obtained from the same sample, sequenced in a study of blood T cell repertoires in COVID-19. Measured with immunoSEQ multiplex PCR; TCRdb has only the in-frame clones, and not every one. There are over 120,000 clones in the sample; roughly 84% occur only once, and roughly 4.8% lies in the top ten. Sequenced material: peripheral blood. These receptor sequences come from a human donor in a cohort sampled during active COVID-19.

This chain joins TRBV7-3 and TRBJ1-1; no clear D gene. V was cut by 1 base and J by 1 base, with 4 bases left in between. Germline lookup yields CDR1 SGHTA and CDR2 FQGTGA. The CDR3 is 13 residues long. CDR3 nucleotides: TGTGCCAGCAGCTTAAACAGGAACACTGAAGCTTTCTTT. As protein: CASSLNRNTEAFF.

The rearrangement uses TRBV5-6 and TRBJ1-5, with TRBD1 as a possible D gene (6 bases). V dropped 1 base and J dropped 3 bases, with 14 bases sitting between them. Per germline, CDR1 SGHDT and CDR2 YYEEEE. The CDR3 sequence is 16 residues long. The CDR3 DNA reads as TGTGCCAGCAGCTTGAACCTGGGGGCGATCAATCAGCCCCAGCATTTT. Translation: CASSLNLGAINQPQHF.

The chain employs TRBV28 and TRBJ1-6, with 7 bases identical to TRBD1. The CDR3 spans 14 residues. V shed 8 bases, J shed 10 bases, and the junction held 11 bases outside the gene matches. Germline assignment: CDR1 MDHEN and CDR2 SYDVKM. CDR3 nucleotide sequence: TGTGCCAGCCCCCCAAGACAGGGAGGATCACCCCTCCACTTT. Translating it yields CASPPRQGGSPLHF.

This clone was picked up one time. V usage is TRBV11-2 and J usage is TRBJ2-2; TRBD2 matches at 8 bases. Germline V gives CDR1 SGHAT, CDR2 FQNNGV. With 5 bases clipped from V and 1 base from J, the junction kept 9 bases outside the gene matches. The CDR3 covers 17 residues. CDR3 region: CASSATGGAGNTGELFF. The CDR3 DNA follows: TGTGCCAGCAGCGCAACCGGGGGGGCCGGGAACACCGGGGAGCTGTTTTTT.

The V call is TRBV13, the J call TRBJ2-1, with TRBD2 matching 12 bases. The junction had 6 bases not matched to a gene; V was cut back by 4 bases and J by 5 bases. Germline loops: CDR1 PRHDT, CDR2 FYEKMQ (reference sequence). This CDR3 contains 16 residues. DNA of the CDR3: TGTGCCAGCAGCTCATCACTAGCGGGAGGCCACAATGAGCAGTTCTTC. As protein: CASSSSLAGGHNEQFF.

The chain recombines TRBV28 with TRBJ2-5; TRBD1 aligns across 8 bases. The junction had 7 bases not matched to a gene; V was cut back by 5 bases and J by 5 bases. The germline V gene has CDR1 MDHEN and CDR2 SYDVKM. The CDR3 sequence is 14 residues long. CDR3 residues: CASSPRQGSETQYF. The CDR3 DNA reads as TGTGCCAGCAGTCCCCGACAGGGGAGCGAGACCCAGTACTTC.

This clone was seen a single time. The rearrangement uses TRBV19 and TRBJ1-1; D perhaps matches TRBD1 (5 bases). Germline V gene lookup returns CDR1 LNHDA and CDR2 SQIVND (reference sequence). Trimming removed 7 bases from V and 1 base from J, with 13 bases in between. This CDR3 is built from 14 residues. This chain's CDR3 is CASTRAGGNTEAFF. In DNA, the CDR3 is TGTGCCAGTACTAGAGCCGGGGGGAACACTGAAGCTTTCTTT.

The V call is TRBV21-1, the J call TRBJ2-4; the table's D gene call, TRBD1, was not cross checked with the DNA. TRBV21-1 is a pseudogene locus. This CDR3 is built from 15 residues. The CDR3 coding sequence is TGTGCCAGCAAGGGGCCAGTATTAGCCAAAAACATTCAGTACTTC. It specifies CASKGPVLAKNIQYF.

The count of this clone is one. V and J are TRBV5-1 and TRBJ1-1, with D possibly matching TRBD1 (5 bases). V was clipped by 2 bases and J by 2 bases, with 19 bases between them. This CDR3 has 17 residues. Per germline, CDR1 SGHRS and CDR2 YFSETQ. The CDR3 reads CASSLTTTTDYNTEAFF. The CDR3 coding sequence is TGCGCCAGCAGCTTAACCACCACGACAGATTATAACACTGAAGCTTTCTTT.

Comment on this clone: This sample includes further DNA sequences coding for the same CDR3. V and J are TRBV12-3 or TRBV12-4 and TRBJ2-7; 9 bases are shared with TRBD1. CDR3 length: 13 amino acids. With V trimmed by 6 bases and J by 5 bases, 5 bases remained unmatched. CDR3 residues: CASSLDRGDEQYF. The CDR3 DNA sequence: TGTGCCAGCAGCTTGGACAGGGGTGACGAGCAGTACTTC.

The chain joins TRBV6-5 to TRBJ1-5; D is ambiguous. Germline CDR1 is MNHEY and CDR2 is SVGAGI. Trimming removed 6 bases at V and 0 bases at J, with 3 bases between. The CDR3 length is 12 residues. The CDR3 region is CASRYSNQPQHF. The DNA of the CDR3 is TGTGCCAGCAGGTATAGCAATCAGCCCCAGCATTTT.

The chain combines TRBV19 with TRBJ2-2, with TRBD1 matching over 10 bases. Germline-derived CDR1 and CDR2 are LNHDA and SQIVND (reference sequence). The CDR3 is made up of 16 amino acids. The trim removed 3 bases at V and 2 bases at J, leaving 3 bases unmatched. The chain's CDR3 is CASSIGTGENTGELFF. CDR3 DNA sequence: TGTGCCAGTAGTATCGGGACAGGGGAAAACACCGGGGAGCTGTTTTTT. Based on the CDR3 plus reference TRBV19 and TRBJ2-2, the full variable domain is DGGITQSPKYLFRKEGQNVTLSCEQNLNHDAMYWYRQDPGQGLRLIYYSQIVNDFQKGDIAEGYSVSREKKESFPLTVTSAQKNPTAFYLCASSIGTGENTGELFFGEGSRLTVL.

The chain couples TRBV5-8 to TRBJ2-1, with D hard to call. Trimming cost V 0 bases and J 1 base, with 14 bases left between them. The CDR3 spans 17 residues. Per germline, CDR1 SGHTS and CDR2 YDEGEE. This chain's CDR3 is CASSLVIPVGSYNEQFF. Here the CDR3 DNA reads TGTGCCAGCAGCTTGGTGATCCCGGTTGGTTCCTACAATGAGCAGTTCTTC.

The chain combines TRBV21-1 with TRBJ2-3; the table names TRBD1, a call not compared with the DNA. TRBV21-1 is noted as a pseudogene. There are 21 residues in the CDR3. The CDR3 region is CASSKPRTGARSGSLSDTQYF. CDR3 DNA: TGTGCCAGCAGCAAACCTAGGACAGGGGCAAGGAGCGGGAGTCTCTCAGATACGCAGTATTTT.

The chain carries TRBV9 and TRBJ1-4, with TRBD1 matching over 12 bases. CDR1 SGDLS and CDR2 YYNGEE come from the germline V gene. The ends lost 4 bases at V and 0 bases at J; junction bases unmatched: 4. The length of the CDR3 is 17 residues. The CDR3 region is CASSLGQGAPTNEKLFF. The CDR3 DNA reads TGTGCCAGCAGCCTGGGACAGGGGGCACCAACTAATGAAAAACTGTTTTTT.

The V gene is TRBV6-5, the J gene TRBJ1-3, with unresolved D. V lost 6 bases and J 4 bases, leaving 10 bases between the germline ends. This CDR3 region has 13 residues. Germline values: CDR1 MNHEY, CDR2 SVGAGI. Written as DNA, the CDR3 is TGTGCCAGCAGCCCCCAGTCCGGAAACACCATATATTTT. Translation: CASSPQSGNTIYF.